This T cell receptor beta chain was documented in a study of blood T cell repertoires in COVID-19. Study-wide background: Sites across the United States, Italy and Spain contributed samples from acute and convalescent COVID-19. The cDNA or gDNA used as material had been derived from T cells, B-cell-depleted T cells, or PBMCs.

CDR1 and CDR2 (germline): LNHDA, SQIVND (reference sequence). The V gene end was trimmed by 9 bases and the J gene end by 5 bases; junction bases not matched to a gene: 15. The CDR3 runs to 17 residues. Original analysis: Amplification of reference gene primers was used by the study to estimate nucleated cell counts. Clones were sequenced by immunoSEQ multiplex PCR, and TCRdb holds only the in-frame ones, with some missing. For V, J and clone size, that table is used; D and trimming come from the DNA. The data contain more than 95,000 clones, approximately 80% of them singletons. This sequence joins TRBV19 and TRBJ2-2; 10 bases match TRBD2. Material for sequencing was peripheral blood. This TCR derives from a woman of 80 years or more with active or convalescent COVID-19. Here the CDR3 DNA reads TGTGCCAGCACCCCTGCTACTAGCGGGGTTAGGACCGGGGAGCTGTTTTTT. Its translation: CASTPATSGVRTGELFF. Full variable domain (outside the CDR3, taken from reference TRBV19 and TRBJ2-2): DGGITQSPKYLFRKEGQNVTLSCEQNLNHDAMYWYRQDPGQGLRLIYYSQIVNDFQKGDIAEGYSVSREKKESFPLTVTSAQKNPTAFYLCASTPATSGVRTGELFFGEGSRLTVL.